A single T cell receptor beta chain is shown here with its context. Its antigen is as yet unknown. The sample is drawn from a study of response to subunit inactivated influenza vaccine. TCRdb used MiXCR to reprocess the RT-PCR reads, holding one entry per CDR3 protein. In the table there are under 800,000 distinct CDR3 sequences, about 14% of which are singletons. Trimming cost V 0 bases and J 7 bases, with 12 bases left between them. The CDR3 spans 15 residues. The germline gives CDR1 LGHNA, CDR2 YNFKEQ. Whole-study findings and limits: The study's authors posited that every seasonal influenza vaccination enlists few new T cells.

The TCR comes from a man in his forties or fifties who received an inactivated influenza vaccine. The chain links TRBV4-2 to TRBJ1-4, with D unresolved. The sequenced sample was PBMCs from blood, obtained about 14 days before vaccination. The CDR3 DNA follows: TGTGCCAGCAGCCAAGAATGGGATTTGGGTGAAAAACTGTTTTTT. Residues: CASSQEWDLGEKLFF.